Listed here are 2 T cell receptor beta chains from one sample, sequenced in a study of blood T cells in healthy people across ages. A J-beta primer mix and a sample-barcoded 5' primer were used in a second PCR of roughly 7 to 12 cycles. Each CDR3 protein gets one entry after TCRdb re-called the 5' RACE reads with MiXCR. The repertoire holds 650,000 to 1,000,000 distinct CDR3 sequences, with under 40% as singletons. The sequenced sample consisted of blood. The receptors derive from a man younger than 35 in good health.

This chain uses TRBV7-9 with TRBJ2-7, with 7 bases fitting TRBD1. The V gene's germline CDR1 is SEHNR and CDR2 FQNEAQ (reference sequence). The CDR3 covers 14 residues. V shed 6 bases and J 2 bases; nucleotides not matched to a gene: 7. The CDR3 DNA follows: TGTGCCAGCAGGCCACAGGACAGGACCTACGAGCAGTACTTC. Translation gives CASRPQDRTYEQYF. The whole variable domain, remainder taken from reference TRBV7-9 and TRBJ2-7, is DTGVSQNPRHKITKRGQNVTFRCDPISEHNRLYWYRQTLGQGPEFLTYFQNEAQLEKSRLLSDRFSAERPKGSFSTLEIQRTEQGDSAMYLCASRPQDRTYEQYFGPGTRLTVT.

The chain recombines TRBV20-1 with TRBJ1-2, with TRBD1 as a possible D gene (5 bases). V lost 5 bases and J 4 bases, leaving 17 bases between the germline ends. The CDR3 has 14 residues. The germline CDR1 and CDR2 sequences are DFQATT and SNEGSKA (reference sequence). The CDR3 nucleotides read TGCAGTGCTGGGGACGGGGCGGAGAGCTATGGCTACACCTTC. Its protein is CSAGDGAESYGYTF.